The sequence of this T cell receptor (beta chain) was determined in a study of cytomegalovirus exposure and HLA in healthy donors. Study details: Among the approximately 400 donors who were genotyped, about 86% fell in the genetic ancestry cluster that is associated with self-reported Caucasian donors.

Study results and caveats: Among CMV-associated TCR beta chains, most appeared HLA-restricted in a later analysis. Some V segments, TRBV6-2 and TRBV6-3 among them, were indistinguishable and were therefore excluded. The study had only CMV serostatus as immune exposure information.

The PCR was carried out with 60 Vbeta primers and 13 Jbeta primers. Produced via immunoSEQ multiplex PCR; TCRdb's table is partial and in-frame only. Of 150,000 to 200,000 clones listed, about four fifths are singletons. On this clone: What it binds is not known.

CDR3 length: 13 amino acids. The V segment lost 7 bases and the J segment 0 bases; nucleotides outside the gene matches: 6. From germline, CDR1 is SQVTM and CDR2 ANQGSEA. The clonotype was recovered from a boy aged 10-17 years in good health and CMV-seronegative. This chain joins TRBV29-1 and TRBJ2-7; 7 bases match TRBD1. The specimen was PBMCs. The CDR3 protein is CSAGDSLSYEQYF. CDR3 DNA sequence: TGCAGCGCTGGGGACAGCCTCTCCTACGAGCAGTACTTC.